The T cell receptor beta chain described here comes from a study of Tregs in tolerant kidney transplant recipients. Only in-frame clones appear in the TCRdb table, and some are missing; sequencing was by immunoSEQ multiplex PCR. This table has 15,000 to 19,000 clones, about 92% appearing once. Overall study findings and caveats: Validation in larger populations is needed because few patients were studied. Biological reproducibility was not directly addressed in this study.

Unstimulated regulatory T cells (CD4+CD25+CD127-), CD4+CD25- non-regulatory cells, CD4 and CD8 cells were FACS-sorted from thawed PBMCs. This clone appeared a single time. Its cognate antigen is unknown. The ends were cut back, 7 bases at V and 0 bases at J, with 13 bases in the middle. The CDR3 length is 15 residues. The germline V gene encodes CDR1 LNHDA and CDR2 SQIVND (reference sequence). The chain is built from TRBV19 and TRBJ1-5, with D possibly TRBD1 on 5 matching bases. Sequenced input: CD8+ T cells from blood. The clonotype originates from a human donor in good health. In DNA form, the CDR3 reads TGTGCCAGTACCCCCTCGGGGACTAGCAATCAGCCCCAGCATTTT. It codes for CASTPSGTSNQPQHF.